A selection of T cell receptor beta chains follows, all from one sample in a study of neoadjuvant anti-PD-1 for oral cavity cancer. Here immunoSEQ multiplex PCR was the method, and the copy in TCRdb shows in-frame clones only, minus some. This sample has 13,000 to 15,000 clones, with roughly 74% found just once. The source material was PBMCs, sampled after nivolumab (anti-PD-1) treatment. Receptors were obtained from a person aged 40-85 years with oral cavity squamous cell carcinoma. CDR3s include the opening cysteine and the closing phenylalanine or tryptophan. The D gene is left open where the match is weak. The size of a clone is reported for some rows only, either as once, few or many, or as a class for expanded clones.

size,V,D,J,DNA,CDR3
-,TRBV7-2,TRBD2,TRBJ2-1,TGTGCCAGCAGCTTAGGGACTAGAGGTGAGCAGTTCTTC,CASSLGTRGEQFF
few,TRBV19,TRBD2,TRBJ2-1,TGTGCCAGTATGCGGACTAGCGGGACCTATGAGCAGTTCTTC,CASMRTSGTYEQFF
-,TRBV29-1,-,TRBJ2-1,TGCAGCAGTGGTAGGGCCTCCGATGAGCAGTTCTTC,CSSGRASDEQFF
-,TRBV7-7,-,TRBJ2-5,TGTGCTAGCAGCTTAAGTAAAGGGACCCAAGAGACCCAGTACTTC,CASSLSKGTQETQYF
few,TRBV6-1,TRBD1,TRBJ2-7,TGTGCCAGCAATCATATGGGACAGGGGTTGGACGAGCAGTACTTC,CASNHMGQGLDEQYF
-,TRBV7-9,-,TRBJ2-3,TGTGCTTACCCCAGCGGACCCACAGATACGCAGTATTTT,CAYPSGPTDTQYF
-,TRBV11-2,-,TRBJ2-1,TGTGCCAGCAGCTTAGGGGGGCGGGAGGAGCAGTTCTTC,CASSLGGREEQFF
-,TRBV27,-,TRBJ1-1,TGTGCCAGCAGTTTATCCGGGGCCGAGGAAGCTTTCTTT,CASSLSGAEEAFF
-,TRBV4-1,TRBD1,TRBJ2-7,TGCGCCAGCAGCCAAGGACAGGGCCCTTCGGGCGAGCAGTACTTC,CASSQGQGPSGEQYF
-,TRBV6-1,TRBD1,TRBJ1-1,TGTGCCAGCAGTTCGGACAGGGGTGCAACTTTCTTT,CASSSDRGATFF
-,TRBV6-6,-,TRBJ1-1,TGTGCCAGCAGTTACTCAACTGAAGCTTTCTTT,CASSYSTEAFF
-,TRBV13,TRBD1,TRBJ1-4,TGTGCCAGCAGCAAACCAGGACAGGATGAAAAACTGTTTTTT,CASSKPGQDEKLFF
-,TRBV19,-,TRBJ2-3,TGTGCCAGTAGTATCGGGGGGCATGTAGATACGCAGTATTTT,CASSIGGHVDTQYF
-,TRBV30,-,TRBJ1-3,TGTGCCTGGAGGGCACAAAACACCATATATTTT,CAWRAQNTIYF
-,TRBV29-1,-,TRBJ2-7,TGCAGCGTTGGGTCGGGAACAGGTCGGTACTACGAGCAGTACTTC,CSVGSGTGRYYEQYF
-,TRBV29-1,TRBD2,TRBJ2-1,TGCAGCGTTGAAGGCGGGAGTTACAATGAGCAGTTCTTC,CSVEGGSYNEQFF
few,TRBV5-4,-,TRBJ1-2,TGTGCCAGCAGCTTGGACAGTTATGGCTACACCTTC,CASSLDSYGYTF
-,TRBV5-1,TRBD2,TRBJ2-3,TGCGCCAGCAGCTTGGACACGGGAGGTACAGATACGCAGTATTTT,CASSLDTGGTDTQYF
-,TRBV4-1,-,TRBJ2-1,TGCGCCAGCAGCCAACTGGGGGACTCCTACAATGAGCAGTTCTTC,CASSQLGDSYNEQFF
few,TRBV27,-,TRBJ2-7,TGTGCCAGCAGGCTACGGGGATTAAAGTACGAGCAGTACTTC,CASRLRGLKYEQYF
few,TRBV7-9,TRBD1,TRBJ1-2,TGTGCCAGCAGCCAGACAGGGGGGAACTATGGCTACACCTTC,CASSQTGGNYGYTF
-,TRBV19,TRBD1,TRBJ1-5,TGTGCCACCAGGGACAGGGGGCAAGGTCAGCCCCAGCATTTT,CATRDRGQGQPQHF
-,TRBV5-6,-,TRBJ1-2,TGTGCCAGCACTCTTGGGGGCAGGGAAGGCTACACCTTC,CASTLGGREGYTF
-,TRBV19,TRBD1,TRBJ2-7,TGTGCCAGTAGGGACTCGGGACAGAAATACGAGCAGTACTTC,CASRDSGQKYEQYF
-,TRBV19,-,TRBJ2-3,TGTGCCAGTAGTATCGGACTGATCAGCACAGATACGCAGTATTTT,CASSIGLISTDTQYF
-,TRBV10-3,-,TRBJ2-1,TGTGCCATCAGTGAGCGCCCGACAGATGAGCAGTTCTTC,CAISERPTDEQFF
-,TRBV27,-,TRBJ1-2,TGTGCCAGCAGTTTATCAGGGGACTCTCGAGGAGGCTATGGCTACACCTTC,CASSLSGDSRGGYGYTF
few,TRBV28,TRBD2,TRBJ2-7,TGTGCCAGCAGTCACCCCCCGGCTAGCGGGAGGGGAGGCTACGAGCAGTACTTC,CASSHPPASGRGGYEQYF
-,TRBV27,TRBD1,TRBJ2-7,TGTGCCAGCAGTCCAGGGACAGGGGCCTCCTACGAGCAGTACTTC,CASSPGTGASYEQYF
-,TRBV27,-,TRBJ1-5,TGTGCCAGCAGTTTCTCCTTCCAGGGACGAGGGCAGCCCCAGCATTTT,CASSFSFQGRGQPQHF
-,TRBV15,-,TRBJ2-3,TGTGCCACCAGCATGGGACTTGCTAGCATCGCGGCAGATACGCAGTATTTT,CATSMGLASIAADTQYF
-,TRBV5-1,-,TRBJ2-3,TGCGCCAGCAGCTGGGAGCGGTCTAGAGATACGCAGTATTTT,CASSWERSRDTQYF
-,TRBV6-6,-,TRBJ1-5,TGTGCCAGCAGTCCGGTAGGAAATCAGCCCCAGCATTTT,CASSPVGNQPQHF
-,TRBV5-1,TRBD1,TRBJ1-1,TGCGCCAGCAGCTCAACAGGGGAGCGAGCTTTCTTT,CASSSTGERAFF
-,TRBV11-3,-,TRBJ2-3,TGTGCCAGCAGCTTAGATCGAGACACAGATACGCAGTATTTT,CASSLDRDTDTQYF
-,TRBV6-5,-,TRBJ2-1,TGTGCCAGCAGTTACTCGTTTACGCGCCCCAATGAGCAGTTCTTC,CASSYSFTRPNEQFF
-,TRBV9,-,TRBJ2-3,TGTGCCAGCAGCGAGAGATACACAGATACGCAGTATTTT,CASSERYTDTQYF
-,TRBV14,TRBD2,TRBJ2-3,TGTGCCAGCAGCCTACTGACTAGCGGCTCAGATACGCAGTATTTT,CASSLLTSGSDTQYF
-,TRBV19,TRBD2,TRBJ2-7,TGTGCCAGTAGTATCGATAGCGGGAGTTACGAGCAGTACTTC,CASSIDSGSYEQYF
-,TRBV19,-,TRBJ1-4,TGTGCCAGTAGTAGTAGGCCGGATGAAAAACTGTTTTTT,CASSSRPDEKLFF
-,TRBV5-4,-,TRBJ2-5,TGTGCCAGCAGCTGGGGGGTGGAGACCCAGTACTTC,CASSWGVETQYF
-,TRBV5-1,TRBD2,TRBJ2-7,TGCGCCAGCAGGGGTAGCGGGAGGGCCGACGAGCAGTACTTC,CASRGSGRADEQYF